This TCR beta chain comes out of a study of cytomegalovirus exposure and HLA in healthy donors. Study-wide results and limits: Productive rates of about 90% or about 30% were seen for most TCR beta V segments in an earlier analysis. Later analysis demonstrated an association between a missense DCLRE1C variant and TCR beta V- and J-gene trimming.

This clone was observed a handful of times. Its antigen is unknown. PCR involved 60 Vbeta and 13 Jbeta primers. The assay was immunoSEQ multiplex PCR, and TCRdb's table has in-frame clones only and misses some. The table includes about 120,000 clones, over 60% detected once. Germline lookup yields CDR1 LNHDA and CDR2 SQIVND (reference sequence). The CDR3 is made up of 15 amino acids. V was cut by 8 bases and J by 0 bases, with 17 bases left in between. This sequence originates from a man under 40 in good health and CMV-seronegative. The specimen sequenced was PBMCs. The V call is TRBV19, the J call TRBJ2-7; TRBD1 might be the D (6 bases). CDR3 sequence: CASSQRAGASYEQYF. The CDR3 nucleotides read TGTGCCAGTTCCCAACGGGCAGGGGCCTCCTACGAGCAGTACTTC.